Listed below are T cell receptor beta chains from one sample, sequenced in a study of low-dose radiotherapy and immunotherapy resistance in tumors. TCRdb reprocessed the reads with MiXCR, giving one entry per CDR3 protein. The sample has tens of thousands of distinct CDR3 sequences, just under 9.5% seen once. Sequencing was performed on PBMCs, taken before treatment. All receptors derive from a male donor with prostate cancer. Each CDR3 is given with its conserved first and last residue.

cdr3_aa v_call
CSVDSSDEKLFF TRBV29-1
CASRRSIYSGSWETQYF TRBV7-2
CASSLQGAQNRDQPQHF TRBV12-3/TRBV12-4
CASRSGAPGLAGDTQYF TRBV6-2/TRBV6-3
CASSSQPPGGPGELFF TRBV7-2
CATTAGSAYEQYF TRBV15
CASSRSSGSRNEQFF TRBV5-1
CASSSPTGGDVGSQPQHF TRBV7-2
CAISERGASRWETQYF TRBV10-3
CASSGGLAGEEYF TRBV28
CASSFSPDTQYF TRBV28
CSARGSPDRGRWETEAFF TRBV20-1
CSVEKGYEQYF TRBV29-1
CSVSPSGGREQYF TRBV29-1
CASIPGLNTGELFF TRBV28
CASSEQGLNQPQHF TRBV2
CASSKGSTQYF TRBV11-2
CASKTGGGTDTQYF TRBV28
CASSTTGTGGPPLHF TRBV28
CASQSGVEETQYF TRBV28
CASSQASGGGETQYF TRBV3-1
CASSFKGGTEAFF TRBV27
CSARASGQAFYGYTF TRBV20-1
CAISEAGLAGLAKNIQYF TRBV10-3
CASSFRTERRTEAFF TRBV27
CASSRRGEETQYF TRBV14
CASSLEGILGIEAFF TRBV7-2
CASSDQGAGASTDTQYF TRBV7-9
CASSFSADYEQYF TRBV6-1
CASRPLNYGYTF TRBV28
CASSLDRAWGYTF TRBV5-1